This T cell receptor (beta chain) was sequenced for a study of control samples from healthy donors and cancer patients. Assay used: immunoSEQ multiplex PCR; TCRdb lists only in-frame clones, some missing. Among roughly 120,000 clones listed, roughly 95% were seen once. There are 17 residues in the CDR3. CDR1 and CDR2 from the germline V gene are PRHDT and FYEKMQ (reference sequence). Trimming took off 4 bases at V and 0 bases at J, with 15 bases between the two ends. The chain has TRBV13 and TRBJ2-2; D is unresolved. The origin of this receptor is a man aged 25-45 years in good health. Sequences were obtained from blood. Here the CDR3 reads CASSSRAANANTGELFF. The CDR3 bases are TGTGCCAGCAGCTCTCGGGCGGCTAACGCGAACACCGGGGAGCTGTTTTTT. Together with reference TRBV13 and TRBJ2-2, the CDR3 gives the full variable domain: AAGVIQSPRHLIKEKRETATLKCYPIPRHDTVYWYQQGPGQDPQFLISFYEKMQSDKGSIPDRFSAQQFSDYHSELNMSSLELGDSALYFCASSSRAANANTGELFFGEGSRLTVL.